Listed here are 27 T cell receptor beta chains from one sample, sequenced in a study of T cells in women clearing cervical HPV infection (dated by TCRdb to between 2017 and 2018). The method was the immunoSEQ multiplex PCR assay. TCRdb holds this immuneACCESS table with in-frame rearrangements only. Some clones are missing; in checked studies, unresolved V genes explain under half, and the rest has no known cause. This sample's table contains more than 30,000 clones. The ten largest clones take up about 16% of the sample. Input material: blood buffy coat. These receptors were taken from a woman aged 18 to 75 with a cervical HPV16 infection that either progressed to CIN3+ or cleared (not recorded which).

About this clone: The CDR3 goes on 3 residues after the read ends, and that part is filled in from the germline J gene. The chain couples TRBV30 to TRBJ2-3, with D hard to call. The V gene's germline CDR1 is GTSNPN and CDR2 SVGIG (reference sequence). The CDR3 sequence is 11 residues long. The CDR3 region is CAWSPEETQYF. CDR3 DNA, as far as it was read: TGTGCCTGGAGTCCAGAAGAGACG. Based on the CDR3 plus reference TRBV30 and TRBJ2-3, the full variable domain is SQTIHQWPATLVQPVGSPLSLECTVEGTSNPNLYWYRQAAGRGLQLLFYSVGIGQISSEVPQNLSASRPQDRQFILSSKKLLLSDSGFYLCAWSPEETQYFGPGTRLTVL.

Note on this clone: At one end, the junction sequence differs from germline, possibly due to a read error. The CDR3 is cut off 3 residues early in the read; its end comes from the germline J gene. The V and J genes are TRBV4-2 and TRBJ2-4, with 9 bases aligning to TRBD1. This CDR3 has 14 amino acids. In germline, CDR1 is LGHNA, CDR2 YNFKEQ. The CDR3 protein is CASNHRGRNYGQYF. Incomplete CDR3 DNA: TGCGCCAGCAACCACAGGGGGCGGAACTATGGT.

About this clone itself: The sequenced fragment ends 3 residues before the CDR3 boundary, so the rest is inferred from the germline J gene. The rearrangement joins TRBV10-2 to TRBJ1-6; 9 bases align to TRBD1. The ends lost 6 bases at V and 9 bases at J; junction bases unmatched: 6. The V gene's germline CDR1 is WSHSY and CDR2 SAAADI. The CDR3 has 14 residues. The sequenced part of the CDR3 DNA is TGCGCCAGCAGCTTGGGACAGGGAAGTTCACCC. This gives the protein CASSLGQGSSP. The full CDR3 reads CASSLGQGSSPLHF.

The sequenced part of the CDR3 DNA is TGTGCCTGGAGTTCTCGAACACAAAAG. This encodes CAWSSRTQK. The whole CDR3 protein is CAWSSRTQKLFF. The genes are TRBV30 and TRBJ2-2; no clear D. The CDR3 end falls 3 residues outside the read, so it is completed with the germline J gene. The CDR3 is 12 amino acids. The germline V gene has CDR1 GTSNPN and CDR2 SVGIG (reference sequence).

Of note for this clone: The read is 3 residues too short to cover the CDR3 end, so that end is filled in from the germline J gene. V gene TRBV7-2 combines with J gene TRBJ1-5; TRBD1 aligns across 9 bases. This CDR3 contains 15 residues. J lost 7 bases, V lost 5 bases, and 9 bases had no gene match. CDR1 SGHTA and CDR2 FQGNSA come from the germline V gene. Here the CDR3 reads CASSPRTGEVQPQHF. CDR3 DNA, as far as it was read: TGTGCCAGCAGCCCACGGACAGGGGAAGTGCAGCCC.

Note on this clone: One junction end does not reproduce the germline sequence, and a read error may be involved. From the germline J gene comes the end of the CDR3, since the read stops 3 residues before it. The chain links TRBV4-2 to TRBJ1-1; a possible D gene is TRBD1 (5 bases). The CDR3 is 13 residues long. Germline lookup yields CDR1 LGHNA and CDR2 YNFKEQ. The CDR3 bases that were read are TGCGCCAGCAGCCGCGGAAGGGGAGCTGAA. Its protein is CASSRGRGAE. The entire CDR3 reads CASSRGRGAEAFF.

To note about this clone: The CDR3 extends 3 residues past the end of the read, so its final part is completed from the germline J gene. The gene calls are TRBV18 and TRBJ1-2; a weak D match, TRBD1 (5 bases). This CDR3 is 13 amino acids long. CDR1 is KGHSH, CDR2 LQKENI, per germline. CDR3 amino acids: CASSPGTSDTYTF. CDR3 bases read: TGTGCCAGCTCACCAGGGACTAGTGATACC.

As to this clone: The read halts 3 residues ahead of the CDR3 end, with the missing end drawn from the germline J gene. The rearrangement uses TRBV7-6 and TRBJ2-3; D perhaps matches TRBD1 (5 bases). With 1 base removed from V and 0 bases from J, the gap between germline ends came to 11 bases. The CDR3 contains 16 residues. Per germline, CDR1 SGHVS and CDR2 FNYEAQ. The covered CDR3 bases are TGTGCCAGCAGCTTAGGGGGTGCAGGGAGCACAGATACG. This codes for CASSLGGAGSTDT. The whole CDR3 sequence is CASSLGGAGSTDTQYF. The full variable domain, completed using reference TRBV7-6 and TRBJ2-3, is GAGVSQSPRYKVTKRGQDVALRCDPISGHVSLYWYRQALGQGPEFLTYFNYEAQQDKSGLPNDRFSAERPEGSISTLTIQRTEQRDSAMYRCASSLGGAGSTDTQYFGPGTRLTVL.

Of note for this clone: The CDR3 end is not reached by the read, which stops 3 residues before it; the germline J gene fills it in. V is TRBV20-1 and J is TRBJ1-2; D not certain. V lost 0 bases and J 0 bases, leaving 8 bases between the germline ends. The germline V gene encodes CDR1 DFQATT and CDR2 SNEGSKA (reference sequence). The CDR3 runs 14 residues. The part of the CDR3 DNA that was read is TGCAGTGCTAGAGATCAGGAAACTAACTATGGC. Its protein product is CSARDQETNYG. The complete CDR3 sequence is CSARDQETNYGYTF.

Comments on this clone: The CDR3 end falls 3 residues outside the read, so it is completed with the germline J gene. This chain uses TRBV10-3 with TRBJ2-3; the match to TRBD2 covers 12 bases. The CDR3 is 18 amino acids. Trimming took 2 bases from V and 1 from J; bases not matched to a gene: 7. Germline V gene data show CDR1 as ENHRY and CDR2 as SYGVKD. CDR3 sequence reads: CAISEPRLAGAGTDTQYF. CDR3 DNA, as far as it was read: TGTGCCATCAGTGAGCCGAGACTAGCGGGGGCTGGCACAGATACG.

On this clone: The DNA ends 3 residues before the CDR3 does, and the rest of the CDR3 is filled in from the germline J gene. The V call is TRBV6-4, the J call TRBJ2-3; a weak D match, TRBD1 (6 bases). The CDR3 has 15 residues. Trimming cost V 6 bases and J 1 base, with 14 bases left between them. Per the germline V gene, CDR1 is MRHNA and CDR2 is SNTAGT. The CDR3 sequence: CASSAVKGGTDTQYF. The sequenced CDR3 bases are TGTGCCAGCAGCGCGGTAAAGGGGGGCACAGATACG.

Worth noting for this clone: Coverage ceases 3 residues before the CDR3 finishes, and the germline J gene fills in the end. The chain employs TRBV5-1 and TRBJ2-3; D uncertain. V lost 0 bases and J 1 base, leaving 9 bases between the germline ends. CDR3 length: 15 residues. The germline gives CDR1 SGHRS, CDR2 YFSETQ. The part of the CDR3 DNA that was read is TGCGCCAGCAGCTTGGCGAGCGAACGCACAGATACG. It is translated as CASSLASERTDT. The entire CDR3 reads CASSLASERTDTQYF.

For this clone: The read comes to an end 3 residues before the CDR3 does, leaving the germline J gene to fill in the end. The chain is built from TRBV27 and TRBJ1-6; no reliable D call. Per germline, CDR1 MNHEY and CDR2 SMNVEV (reference sequence). The CDR3 has 13 residues. V dropped 0 bases and J dropped 10 bases, with 7 bases sitting between them. The CDR3 protein is CASSLSEGSPLHF. The sequenced part of the CDR3 DNA is TGTGCCAGCAGTTTATCGGAGGGCTCACCC.

A word on this clone: The CDR3 end falls 3 residues outside the read, so it is completed with the germline J gene. The rearrangement joins TRBV20-1 to TRBJ2-1; 8 bases align to TRBD1. J lost 9 bases, V lost 4 bases, and 8 bases had no gene match. The germline CDR1 and CDR2 sequences are DFQATT and SNEGSKA (reference sequence). The CDR3 length is 13 residues. The CDR3 loop is CSATDREVVEQFF. The covered CDR3 bases are TGCAGTGCTACGGACAGGGAGGTTGTTGAG.

Notes on this clone: From the germline J gene comes the end of the CDR3, since the read stops 3 residues before it. The chain carries TRBV5-1 and TRBJ1-1; the D gene is possibly TRBD1 (6 bases). There are 13 residues in the CDR3. The germline V gene encodes CDR1 SGHRS and CDR2 YFSETQ. The CDR3 DNA, read in part, is TGCGCCAGCAGCTTGGGGACAGCGATCGAA. Protein: CASSLGTAIE. The CDR3 reads in full as CASSLGTAIEAFF. The entire variable domain, with the rest obtained from reference TRBV5-1 and TRBJ1-1, is as follows: KAGVTQTPRYLIKTRGQQVTLSCSPISGHRSVSWYQQTPGQGLQFLFEYFSETQRNKGNFPGRFSGRQFSNSRSEMNVSTLELGDSALYLCASSLGTAIEAFFGQGTRLTVV.

The CDR3 loop reads CASTMTGNYGYTF. CDR3 DNA (partial): TGCGCCAGCACCATGACAGGGAACTATGGC. The chain links TRBV5-1 to TRBJ1-2; 7 bases align to TRBD1. The CDR3 is cut off 3 residues early in the read; its end comes from the germline J gene. The CDR3 is made up of 13 amino acids. CDR1 is SGHRS, CDR2 YFSETQ, per germline. V dropped 6 bases and J dropped 2; count of bases not matched to a gene: 4.

Remarks on this clone: From the germline J gene comes the end of the CDR3, since the read stops 3 residues before it. The chain employs TRBV11-2 and TRBJ2-4; weak D call: TRBD1 (7 bases). The germline gives CDR1 SGHAT, CDR2 FQNNGV. This CDR3 spans 14 amino acids. The V and J ends lost 5 bases and 3 bases respectively, with 11 bases between them. The part of the CDR3 DNA that was read is TGTGCCAGCAGCACGGGGGACAGCAAAAACATT. Translating gives CASSTGDSKNI. The whole CDR3 sequence reads CASSTGDSKNIQYF.

A note on this clone: The CDR3 end is not reached by the read, which stops 3 residues before it; the germline J gene fills it in. The chain links TRBV10-3 to TRBJ2-3; TRBD2 aligns across 12 bases. Germline-derived CDR1 and CDR2 are ENHRY and SYGVKD. Trimming removed 3 bases from V and 0 bases from J; junction bases left unmatched: 7. This CDR3 spans 18 amino acids. CDR3 DNA (partial): TGTGCCATCAGTGAAGGACTAGCGGGAATACCTAGCACAGATACG. Translation: CAISEGLAGIPSTDT. The full CDR3 reads CAISEGLAGIPSTDTQYF.

Notes on this clone: Sequencing ends 3 residues short of the CDR3 end; the germline J gene provides the rest. This chain uses TRBV5-6 with TRBJ2-3, with 12 positions matching TRBD2. CDR1 and CDR2 (germline): SGHDT, YYEEEE. The CDR3 covers 14 residues. CDR3 region: CASTVGTSGLSQYF. Incomplete CDR3 DNA: TGTGCCAGCACTGTGGGGACTAGCGGGTTGTCG.

Turning to this clone: The CDR3 extends 3 residues past the end of the read, so its final part is completed from the germline J gene. The chain combines TRBV18 with TRBJ2-7; tentatively, D is TRBD2 (6 bases). Between the trimmed V and J ends, which lost 0 bases and 5 bases, there was a span of 17 bases. Germline-derived CDR1 and CDR2 are KGHSH and LQKENI. The CDR3 has 16 residues. The part of the CDR3 DNA that was read is TGTGCCAGCTCACCACCTGGAGGAGGGGCTGGGGACGAG. It is translated as CASSPPGGGAGDE. The full CDR3 sequence reads CASSPPGGGAGDEQYF.

CDR3 sequence reads: CASSQRNQPQHF. The covered CDR3 bases are TGTGCCAGCAGTCAGAGGAATCAGCCC. This chain joins TRBV6-2 or TRBV6-3 and TRBJ1-5; D is ambiguous. The sequenced fragment ends 3 residues before the CDR3 boundary, so the rest is inferred from the germline J gene. This CDR3 comprises 12 residues. With 5 bases removed from V and 4 bases from J, the gap between germline ends came to 6 bases. The V gene's germline CDR1 is MNHEY and CDR2 SVGEGT.

Remarks on this clone: The CDR3 goes on 3 residues after the read ends, and that part is filled in from the germline J gene. The chain uses TRBV20-1 and TRBJ2-1; tentative D call: TRBD2 (7 bases). CDR1 and CDR2 (germline): DFQATT, SNEGSKA (reference sequence). The CDR3 runs 16 residues. Between the trimmed V and J ends, which lost 0 bases and 8 bases, there was a span of 20 bases. CDR3 DNA, as far as it was read: TGCAGTGCTAGAGATCCCCGGGGGGCTCTGATAGATGAG. Translated: CSARDPRGALIDE. In full, the CDR3 is CSARDPRGALIDEQFF.

On this clone: Read data end 3 residues before the CDR3 end; the end is taken from the germline J gene. The chain employs TRBV7-8 and TRBJ1-5; 10 bases are a match to TRBD1. Trimming removed 2 bases from V and 0 bases from J; junction bases left unmatched: 4. Germline CDR1 is SGHVS and CDR2 is FQNEAQ. This CDR3 has 17 residues. The CDR3: CASSLRQGAISNQPQHF. The sequenced CDR3 bases are TGTGCCAGCAGCTTAAGACAGGGGGCGATTAGCAATCAGCCC.

Concerning this clone itself: The read stops 3 residues short of the end of the CDR3; the missing end is completed from the germline J gene. The chain links TRBV7-9 to TRBJ1-1, with D perhaps matching TRBD1 (6 bases). The V gene lost 7 bases and the J gene lost 1 base, with 13 bases spanning the gap. This CDR3 has 14 amino acids. Per germline, CDR1 SEHNR and CDR2 FQNEAQ (reference sequence). Partial CDR3 DNA: TGTGCCAGCACTCCCAGGGGTCGGAACACTGAA. It codes for CASTPRGRNTE. The whole CDR3 sequence is CASTPRGRNTEAFF. Drawing the rest from reference TRBV7-9 and TRBJ1-1, the complete variable domain is DTGVSQNPRHKITKRGQNVTFRCDPISEHNRLYWYRQTLGQGPEFLTYFQNEAQLEKSRLLSDRFSAERPKGSFSTLEIQRTEQGDSAMYLCASTPRGRNTEAFFGQGTRLTVV.

Comments on this clone: The CDR3 end lies 3 residues beyond the end of the read and is filled in from the germline J gene. The chain recombines TRBV9 with TRBJ2-2; possible D gene TRBD2, 5 bases. The V gene's germline CDR1 is SGDLS and CDR2 YYNGEE. The V end lost 0 bases, the J end lost 5 bases, and 11 bases lay between the germline ends. This CDR3 is 15 amino acids long. Here the CDR3 reads CASSVGRERTGELFF. The DNA read from the CDR3 is TGTGCCAGCAGCGTAGGTAGGGAGCGGACCGGGGAG.

Concerning this clone itself: The read finishes 3 residues shy of the CDR3 end, and the germline J gene is used to complete it. J is TRBJ1-2 and V is TRBV19; tentatively, D is TRBD1 (5 bases). This CDR3 has 15 amino acids. CDR1 is LNHDA, CDR2 SQIVND, per germline (reference sequence). CDR3 sequence: CASSAGLAGVKTYTF. The DNA read from the CDR3 is TGTGCCAGTAGTGCCGGACTAGCGGGGGTCAAGACC. Using reference TRBV19 and TRBJ1-2 for the parts outside the CDR3, the full variable domain is DGGITQSPKYLFRKEGQNVTLSCEQNLNHDAMYWYRQDPGQGLRLIYYSQIVNDFQKGDIAEGYSVSREKKESFPLTVTSAQKNPTAFYLCASSAGLAGVKTYTFGSGTRLTVV.

About this clone itself: Coverage ceases 3 residues before the CDR3 finishes, and the germline J gene fills in the end. The chain has TRBV6-2 or TRBV6-3 and TRBJ1-1, with TRBD1 identical over 7 bases. The CDR3 extends over 14 amino acids. CDR1 is MNHEY, CDR2 SVGEGT, per germline. V shed 2 bases and J 4 bases; nucleotides not matched to a gene: 4. CDR3 bases read: TGTGCCAGCAGTTACCGACAGGGCGGCACTGAA. Translating gives CASSYRQGGTE. The complete CDR3 reads CASSYRQGGTEAFF.